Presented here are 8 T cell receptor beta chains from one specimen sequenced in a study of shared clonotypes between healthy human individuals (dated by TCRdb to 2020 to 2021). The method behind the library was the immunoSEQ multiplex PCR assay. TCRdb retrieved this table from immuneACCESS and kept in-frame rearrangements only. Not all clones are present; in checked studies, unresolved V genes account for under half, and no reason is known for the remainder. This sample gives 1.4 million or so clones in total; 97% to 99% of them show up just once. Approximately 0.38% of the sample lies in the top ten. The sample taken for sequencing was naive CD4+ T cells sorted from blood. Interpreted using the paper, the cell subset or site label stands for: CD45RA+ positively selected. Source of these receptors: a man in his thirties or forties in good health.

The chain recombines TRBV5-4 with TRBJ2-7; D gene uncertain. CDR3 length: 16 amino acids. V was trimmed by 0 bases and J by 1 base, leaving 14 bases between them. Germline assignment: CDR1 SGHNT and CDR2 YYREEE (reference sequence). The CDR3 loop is CASSLGAGVASYEQYF. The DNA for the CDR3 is TGTGCCAGCAGCTTGGGGGCTGGGGTGGCTTCCTACGAGCAGTACTTC.

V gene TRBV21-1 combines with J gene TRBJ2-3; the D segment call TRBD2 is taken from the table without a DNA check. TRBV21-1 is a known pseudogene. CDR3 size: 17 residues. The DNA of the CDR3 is TGTGCCAGCAGCAGATCTCCCGAGGTAGCGGGGGGGGATACGCAGTATTTT. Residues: CASSRSPEVAGGDTQYF.

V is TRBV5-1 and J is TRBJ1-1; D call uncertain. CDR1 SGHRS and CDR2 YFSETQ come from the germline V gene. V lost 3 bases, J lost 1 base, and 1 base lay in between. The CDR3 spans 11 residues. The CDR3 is CASSSNTEAFF. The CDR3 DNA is TGCGCCAGCAGCTCGAACACTGAAGCTTTCTTT.

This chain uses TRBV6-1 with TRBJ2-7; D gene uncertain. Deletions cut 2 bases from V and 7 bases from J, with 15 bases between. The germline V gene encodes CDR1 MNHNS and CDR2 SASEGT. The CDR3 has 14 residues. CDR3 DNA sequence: TGTGCCAGCAGTGAATGGTGGATGCGTGCGGAGCAGTACTTC. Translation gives CASSEWWMRAEQYF.

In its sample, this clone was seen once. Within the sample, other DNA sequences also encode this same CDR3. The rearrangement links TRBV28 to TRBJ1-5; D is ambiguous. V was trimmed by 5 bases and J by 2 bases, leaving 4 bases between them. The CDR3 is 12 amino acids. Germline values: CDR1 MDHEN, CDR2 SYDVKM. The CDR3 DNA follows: TGTGCCAGCAGTAGCGGCAATCAGCCCCAGCATTTT. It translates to CASSSGNQPQHF.

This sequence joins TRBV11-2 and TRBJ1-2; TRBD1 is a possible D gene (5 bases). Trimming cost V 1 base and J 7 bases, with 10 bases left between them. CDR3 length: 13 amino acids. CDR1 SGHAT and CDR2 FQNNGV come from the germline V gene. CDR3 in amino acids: CASSLGGVGGYTF. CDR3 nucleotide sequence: TGTGCCAGCAGCTTAGGGGGCGTTGGTGGCTACACCTTC. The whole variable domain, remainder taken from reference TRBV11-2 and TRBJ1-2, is EAGVAQSPRYKIIEKRQSVAFWCNPISGHATLYWYQQILGQGPKLLIQFQNNGVVDDSQLPKDRFSAERLKGVDSTLKIQPAKLEDSAVYLCASSLGGVGGYTFGSGTRLTVV.

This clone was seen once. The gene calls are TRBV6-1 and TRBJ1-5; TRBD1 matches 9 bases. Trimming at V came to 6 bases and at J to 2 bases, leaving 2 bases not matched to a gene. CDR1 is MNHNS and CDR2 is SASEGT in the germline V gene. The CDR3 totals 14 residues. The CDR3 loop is CASRTGGGNQPQHF. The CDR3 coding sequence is TGTGCCAGCAGGACAGGGGGGGGCAATCAGCCCCAGCATTTT.

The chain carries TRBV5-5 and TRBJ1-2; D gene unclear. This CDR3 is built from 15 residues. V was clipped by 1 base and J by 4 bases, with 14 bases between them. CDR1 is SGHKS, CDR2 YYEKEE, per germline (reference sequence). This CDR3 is CASSLYQEISYGYTF. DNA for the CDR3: TGTGCCAGCAGCTTGTACCAGGAAATTTCCTATGGCTACACCTTC.